Shown below are 10 T cell receptor beta chains from a single sample sequenced in a study of technical replicates of blood from several donors (dated by TCRdb to the late 2010s). Libraries were constructed by the immunoSEQ multiplex PCR assay. This immuneACCESS table, as held by TCRdb, lists in-frame sequences with V and J called but not all clones. Of the missing ones, under half trace to an unresolved V gene in checked studies; the others have no known cause. The table for this sample lists under 90,000 clones; just under 95% of them were counted only once. 0.25% to 0.3% of the sample is taken by the ten largest. Sequences were obtained from T cells isolated from PBMCs. All receptors derive from a human donor in good health.

The chain recombines TRBV6-5 with TRBJ2-1; D may be TRBD1 (5 bases). Germline V gene data show CDR1 as MNHEY and CDR2 as SVGAGI. This CDR3 spans 13 amino acids. The germline V and J ends were trimmed by 6 bases and 4 bases, with 10 bases remaining between them. In DNA, the CDR3 is TGTGCCAGCAGCCCTGACAGTTACAATGAGCAGTTCTTC. Protein product: CASSPDSYNEQFF.

The chain has TRBV4-1 and TRBJ1-2; D is perhaps TRBD1 (5 bases). Trimming left V 0 bases short and J 4 bases short, with 9 bases between. CDR1 and CDR2 (germline): MGHRA, YSYEKL. The CDR3 has 14 amino acids. CDR3 sequence: CASSQEQVIYGYTF. DNA of the CDR3: TGCGCCAGCAGCCAAGAACAGGTAATCTATGGCTACACCTTC.

The rearrangement links TRBV6-4 to TRBJ1-1; D remains unclear. The CDR3 loop spans 13 amino acids. CDR1 and CDR2 (germline): MRHNA, SNTAGT. Trimming pared 2 bases from V and 4 bases from J, leaving 8 bases between. The CDR3: CASSDERTTEAFF. In nucleotides, the CDR3 is TGTGCCAGCAGTGACGAGAGAACCACTGAAGCTTTCTTT.

The V and J genes are TRBV5-1 and TRBJ2-2; D may be TRBD2 (5 bases). The V gene's germline CDR1 is SGHRS and CDR2 YFSETQ. The V end lost 4 bases, the J end lost 4 bases, and 14 bases lay between the germline ends. The length of the CDR3 is 15 residues. The CDR3 coding sequence is TGCGCCAGCAGCCCCGAGGGCCTGGCCACCGGGGAGCTGTTTTTT. Translation gives CASSPEGLATGELFF.

This clone was seen many times. The rearrangement joins TRBV29-1 to TRBJ2-1; D gene unclear. The CDR3 spans 11 residues. The germline V gene encodes CDR1 SQVTM and CDR2 ANQGSEA. With 4 bases removed from V and 9 bases from J, the gap between germline ends came to 10 bases. Here the CDR3 DNA reads TGCAGCGTTGCGAGGTCGGGTGAGCAGTTCTTC. This codes for CSVARSGEQFF.

The rearrangement links TRBV4-2 to TRBJ1-5; 9 bases are a match to TRBD1. The trim removed 2 bases at V and 2 bases at J, leaving 4 bases unmatched. The CDR3 consists of 16 residues. Germline CDR1 is LGHNA and CDR2 is YNFKEQ. The CDR3 nucleotides read TGTGCCAGCAGCCAATCGTGGGACAGGGGCAATCAGCCCCAGCATTTT. Its protein product is CASSQSWDRGNQPQHF.

V usage is TRBV28 and J usage is TRBJ1-1, with D hard to call. V lost 6 bases to trimming and J lost 3 bases, with 17 bases between them. Germline lookup yields CDR1 MDHEN and CDR2 SYDVKM. CDR3 length equals 15 residues. CDR3 sequence reads: CASSPNGVIDTEAFF. CDR3 DNA: TGTGCCAGCAGCCCTAACGGGGTCATAGACACTGAAGCTTTCTTT. The full variable domain, with the rest looked up from reference TRBV28 and TRBJ1-1, is DVKVTQSSRYLVKRTGEKVFLECVQDMDHENMFWYRQDPGLGLRLIYFSYDVKMKEKGDIPEGYSVSREKKERFSLILESASTNQTSMYLCASSPNGVIDTEAFFGQGTRLTVV.

The chain combines TRBV6-5 with TRBJ1-3, with no clear D. Trimming took off 4 bases at V and 0 bases at J, with 7 bases between the two ends. Germline V lookup: CDR1 MNHEY, CDR2 SVGAGI. This CDR3 is 14 amino acids long. The CDR3 nucleotides are TGTGCCAGCAGTTCTATAAACTCTGGAAACACCATATATTTT. Amino acid sequence: CASSSINSGNTIYF.

The rearrangement links TRBV11-1 to TRBJ2-7, with TRBD1 matching over 11 bases. The CDR3 contains 14 residues. Trimming at V came to 1 base and at J to 5 bases, leaving 1 base not matched to a gene. Germline CDR1 SGHAT, CDR2 FQDESV (reference sequence). CDR3 sequence (DNA): TGTGCCAGCAGCTTAGGGACAGGGGGCGACGAGCAGTACTTC. It yields the protein CASSLGTGGDEQYF.

The rearrangement uses TRBV5-1 and TRBJ2-7; TRBD1 matches 9 bases. The length of the CDR3 is 14 residues. Trimming cost V 0 bases and J 5 bases; bases outside gene matches: 3. Looked up from germline, CDR1 is SGHRS and CDR2 is YFSETQ. Written as DNA, the CDR3 is TGCGCCAGCAGCTTGGACAGGGGGCGCGACGAGCAGTACTTC. Translation: CASSLDRGRDEQYF.